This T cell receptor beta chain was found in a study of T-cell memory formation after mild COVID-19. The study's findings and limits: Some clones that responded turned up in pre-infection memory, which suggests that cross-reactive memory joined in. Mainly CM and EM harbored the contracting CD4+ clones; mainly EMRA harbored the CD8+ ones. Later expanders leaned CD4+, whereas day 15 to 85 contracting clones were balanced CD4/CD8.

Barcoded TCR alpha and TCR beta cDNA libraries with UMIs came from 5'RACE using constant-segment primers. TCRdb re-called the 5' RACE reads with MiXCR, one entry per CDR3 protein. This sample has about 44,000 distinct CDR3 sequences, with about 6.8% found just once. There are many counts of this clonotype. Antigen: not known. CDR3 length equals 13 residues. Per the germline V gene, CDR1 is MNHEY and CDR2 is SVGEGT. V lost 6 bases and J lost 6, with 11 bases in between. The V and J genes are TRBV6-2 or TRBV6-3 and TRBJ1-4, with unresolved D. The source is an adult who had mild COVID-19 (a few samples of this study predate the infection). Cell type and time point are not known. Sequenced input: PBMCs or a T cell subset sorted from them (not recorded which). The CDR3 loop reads CASSLFGDEKLFF. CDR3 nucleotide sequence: TGTGCCAGCAGCCTCTTCGGGGATGAAAAACTGTTTTTT.